The 13 T cell receptor beta chains presented below share a single source sample, sequenced in a study of cytomegalovirus exposure and HLA in healthy donors. The PCR had 60 Vbeta and 13 Jbeta primers. Measured with immunoSEQ multiplex PCR; TCRdb has only the in-frame clones, and not every one. The sample has more than 95,000 clones, approximately 75% seen once. The sequencing input was PBMCs. Source of these receptors: a man aged 50 to 59 in good health and CMV-seropositive.

The rearrangement uses TRBV2 and TRBJ1-3; D ambiguous. Trimming took 7 bases from V and 3 from J, leaving 10 bases between them. CDR3 length equals 13 residues. Germline lookup yields CDR1 SNHLY and CDR2 FYNNEI. This CDR3 reads CASTRDNGNTIYF. The CDR3 nucleotides are TGTGCCAGCACCCGGGATAATGGAAACACCATATATTTT.

As for this clone: Other DNA sequences in the sample encode the same CDR3. The rearrangement links TRBV2 to TRBJ2-7; 11 bases align to TRBD1. V was clipped by 6 bases and J by 7 bases; unmatched bases: 8. The germline V gene has CDR1 SNHLY and CDR2 FYNNEI. The CDR3 contains 14 residues. CDR3 in amino acids: CASSAGTGGREQYF. The CDR3 DNA is TGTGCCAGCAGCGCTGGGACAGGGGGTCGGGAGCAGTACTTC.

The V gene is TRBV5-4, the J gene TRBJ2-1; TRBD1 might be the D (7 bases). This CDR3 region has 18 residues. V was pared by 2 bases and J by 0 bases, with 18 bases between. CDR1 is SGHNT and CDR2 is YYREEE in the germline V gene (reference sequence). The CDR3 DNA sequence: TGTGCCAGCAGCTTAAAAGGGGGCGGGGCCCGCTCCTACAATGAGCAGTTCTTC. Amino acids: CASSLKGGGARSYNEQFF.

The V gene is TRBV18, the J gene TRBJ1-1; D gene uncertain. The V and J ends lost 0 bases and 4 bases respectively, with 9 bases between them. Germline CDR1 and CDR2: KGHSH and LQKENI. This CDR3 comprises 14 residues. CDR3 region: CASSPPITGTEAFF. CDR3 in DNA: TGTGCCAGCTCACCACCAATAACGGGCACTGAAGCTTTCTTT. Full variable domain (missing parts from reference TRBV18 and TRBJ1-1): NAGVMQNPRHLVRRRGQEARLRCSPMKGHSHVYWYRQLPEEGLKFMVYLQKENIIDESGMPKERFSAEFPKEGPSILRIQQVVRGDSAAYFCASSPPITGTEAFFGQGTRLTVV.

The chain couples TRBV19 to TRBJ2-7; 14 bases are a match to TRBD2. CDR3 size: 17 residues. From germline, CDR1 is LNHDA and CDR2 SQIVND (reference sequence). The J segment lost 5 bases and the V segment lost 6 bases, leaving 12 bases of the junction unmatched. For the CDR3, the DNA is TGTGCCAGTAGGCCCGGGACTAGCGGGAGAAAGATAAACGAGCAGTACTTC. This sequence encodes CASRPGTSGRKINEQYF.

The V and J genes are TRBV5-1 and TRBJ1-1; TRBD1 matches 7 bases. This CDR3 has 16 residues. With V trimmed by 4 bases and J by 1 base, 10 bases remained unmatched. Germline CDR1 reads SGHRS; CDR2 reads YFSETQ. CDR3 bases: TGCGCCAGCAGCCTTCCCTCCGGGACAGCGAACACTGAAGCTTTCTTT. The encoded protein is CASSLPSGTANTEAFF.

The chain links TRBV29-1 to TRBJ2-3; TRBD1 matches 7 bases. V lost 7 bases and J lost 0; bases outside the gene matches: 10. Germline CDR1 reads SQVTM; CDR2 reads ANQGSEA. The CDR3 loop spans 15 amino acids. CDR3: CSAGPGQTSTDTQYF. The CDR3 nucleotides read TGCAGCGCCGGACCGGGACAGACAAGCACAGATACGCAGTATTTT.

The rearrangement joins TRBV7-6 to TRBJ2-6, with 9 bases matching TRBD2. From germline, CDR1 is SGHVS and CDR2 FNYEAQ. CDR3 length: 19 amino acids. J lost 0 bases, V lost 5 bases, and 11 bases had no gene match. The CDR3: CASSPAGGDPYSGANVLTF. The CDR3, as DNA: TGTGCCAGCAGCCCTGCGGGGGGGGACCCCTACTCTGGGGCCAACGTCCTGACTTTC. Based on the CDR3 plus reference TRBV7-6 and TRBJ2-6, the full variable domain is GAGVSQSPRYKVTKRGQDVALRCDPISGHVSLYWYRQALGQGPEFLTYFNYEAQQDKSGLPNDRFSAERPEGSISTLTIQRTEQRDSAMYRCASSPAGGDPYSGANVLTFGAGSRLTVL.

This sequence joins TRBV5-1 and TRBJ1-2; 8 bases map to TRBD1. The CDR3 spans 16 residues. The germline gives CDR1 SGHRS, CDR2 YFSETQ. V lost 3 bases to trimming and J lost 13 bases; unmatched junction nucleotides: 20. The CDR3 region is CASSSTNPGQGRLGTF. Written as DNA, the CDR3 is TGCGCCAGCAGCTCGACAAACCCAGGACAGGGACGATTAGGCACCTTC. Supplemented by reference TRBV5-1 and TRBJ1-2, the full variable domain reads KAGVTQTPRYLIKTRGQQVTLSCSPISGHRSVSWYQQTPGQGLQFLFEYFSETQRNKGNFPGRFSGRQFSNSRSEMNVSTLELGDSALYLCASSSTNPGQGRLGTFGSGTRLTVV.

This chain connects TRBV1 to TRBJ2-7; TRBD2 is the table's D call and was not checked against the DNA. TRBV1 is recorded as a pseudogene. This CDR3 comprises 18 residues. The DNA of the CDR3 is TGCACCAGCAGACAGCCGGGACTAGCGGGAGGTGTAGAGAACGAGCAGTACTTC. Translation: CTSRQPGLAGGVENEQYF.

The rearrangement joins TRBV7-2 to TRBJ2-3; D is uncertain. Trimming stripped 3 bases from V and 6 bases from J, with 16 bases between. Germline V CDR1 and CDR2: SGHTA, FQGNSA. The CDR3 is 15 amino acids. DNA of the CDR3: TGTGCCAGCAGCTTCTCCGGTTACTTTGCGGATACGCAGTATTTT. Protein sequence: CASSFSGYFADTQYF.

The V and J genes are TRBV5-6 and TRBJ2-7; 8 bases align to TRBD1. CDR1 and CDR2 (germline): SGHDT, YYEEEE. V gave up 3 bases and J gave up 4 bases; unmatched junction bases: 9. This CDR3 is built from 15 residues. The CDR3 is CASSSPPGGPYEQYF. The CDR3 nucleotides are TGTGCCAGCAGCTCCCCCCCAGGGGGCCCGTACGAGCAGTACTTC.

The chain carries TRBV5-1 and TRBJ2-3, with no clear D. Germline V CDR1 and CDR2: SGHRS, YFSETQ. With 0 bases removed from V and 14 bases from J, the gap between germline ends came to 13 bases. The CDR3 is 12 residues long. CDR3 residues: CASSLDLDRWYF. The CDR3 DNA sequence: TGCGCCAGCAGCTTGGACCTAGACCGGTGGTATTTT.